This record covers a single T cell receptor beta chain. Antigen specificity is unknown. This entry comes from a study of cytomegalovirus exposure and HLA in healthy donors. Study information: 81% of more than 300 genotyped donors fell in the Caucasian-associated ancestry cluster.

Germline V gene lookup returns CDR1 KGHSH and CDR2 LQKENI. The CDR3 consists of 17 residues. V trimming: 3 bases; J trimming: 2 bases; junction bases outside the gene matches: 10. Whole-study results and caveats: In vitro data verified three CMV-associated chains as specific for CMV antigens.

The PCR ran on 60 Vbeta and 13 Jbeta primers. Assay used: immunoSEQ multiplex PCR; TCRdb lists only in-frame clones, some missing. There are about 140,000 clones in the sample; roughly 80% occur only once, and about 4.4% lies in the top ten. The V call is TRBV18, the J call TRBJ1-3, with 7 bases fitting TRBD1. Sequencing input: PBMCs. The source is a man aged 35 to 55 in good health and CMV-seronegative. The CDR3 sequence: CASSPRSGQDAGNTIYF. DNA of the CDR3: TGTGCCAGCTCACCCCGATCCGGACAGGACGCTGGAAACACCATATATTTT.